Included here is one T cell receptor (beta chain) sequence, with context. Its antigen target is currently unknown. Qualities for individual bases were not recorded, and no much larger clone is one base off. The record originates from a study of T cell responses to AZD1222 COVID-19 vaccine (dated by TCRdb to about 2021). At the level of the whole study: A total of approximately 240 trial participants underwent TCR sequencing, of whom 207 received two doses of AZD1222 and about 25 received two doses of the MenACWY control vaccine. Trial participants were enrolled into age subgroups of 18-55, 56-69 and 70-plus years, which contained around 150, 29 and 61 TCR-sequenced participants, respectively.

The sample's time point label, decoded: about 28 days (+/-7) after the second vaccine dose. Because spike-specific TCR depth and breadth did not differ between the two schedules, AZD1222 recipients who got a second dose at roughly 4 weeks were pooled with those who got a second dose at roughly 12 weeks. Vaccinee samples were obtained from the UK trials COV001 and COV002, which included a single-blind randomized controlled phase 2/3 trial of AZD1222 (ChAdOx1 nCoV-19) in healthy adults. Trial participant PBMC samples were collected at day 0 and day 28 after the second dose for TCRbeta chain sequencing. V loses 10 bases, J loses 0 bases, and the germline ends lie 13 bases apart. The CDR3 sequence holds 15 residues, the cysteine and phenylalanine included. CDR3 DNA is the only sequence kept; it has 45 bases, read in frame from the first base. Looking up the germline V gene (reference sequence) yields CDR1 PRHDT and CDR2 FYEKMQ.

The CDR3 regions of human TCRbeta chains were subjected to immunosequencing. In the authors' own workflow: TCRs in the repertoires were compared against a reference library of SARS-CoV-2-specific TCRs that had been generated with the MIRA antigen-specificity platform. Breadth was defined as the fraction of unique TCRs that were SARS-CoV-2-associated. Depth was defined as the fraction of total T cells that were SARS-CoV-2-associated. Each spike-specific TCR was assigned to its reactive spike region and to a CD4 or CD8 class using the MIRA data. Log10-transformed breadth and depth values were compared by one-way ANOVA with Sidak's multiple comparisons tests. TCRdb mirrors the immuneACCESS table, restricted to in-frame sequences. Some clones are absent from its copies; in checked studies, under half trace to an unresolved V gene, and the reason for the others is unknown. V, J and clone size are those of that table, while D and trimming were read from the DNA. Across this sample there are about 140,000 clones, with over 90% seen only once. 3% to 4% of the sample belongs to the ten largest clones.

Results the study describes overall, beyond this receptor: Epitopes outside the regions mutated in the B.1.351 and B.1.1.7 variants were reportedly recognized by nearly half of the unique spike-specific TCRs. In the small 56-69-year group, the increase in depth fell short of significance, most likely because of low power. No day 14 peak-response samples were available, so repertoires were characterized only after the peak T cell response. Vaccine-associated CD4 TCRs spanned the whole spike protein, with dominant responses in regions 160-218 and 743-854. Conclusions about previously exposed vaccinees were limited because only six or seven AZD1222 recipients were SARS-CoV-2 seropositive at baseline. Participants were mostly white British, with more females than males. The authors suggested clonal diversity may have been underestimated. Spike-specific TCR breadth and depth rose significantly after two AZD1222 doses compared with day 0 and with MenACWY recipients.

This receptor was identified in an adult who received the AZD1222 COVID-19 vaccine. Source: peripheral blood, taken 28 days after the second AZD1222 dose. The chain is encoded by TRBV13 joined to TRBJ2-6; TRBD1 might be the D gene, on 6 matching bases. CDR3 sequence: CATRDKISGANVLTF. At the DNA level, the sequence is TGTGCCACCCGGGACAAAATCTCTGGGGCCAACGTCCTGACTTTC.